This paragraph covers one T cell receptor beta chain sequence. Added by template switching were UMIs that each held a 6-nucleotide sample barcode. TCRdb re-called the 5' RACE reads; every CDR3 protein appears as one record, without DNA. The sample includes around 410,000 distinct CDR3 sequences. The CDR3 spans 14 residues. The data were taken from a study of monozygotic twins with inflammatory bowel disease. Material: blood. This receptor was identified in a human donor with ulcerative colitis or Crohn's disease, or a healthy co-twin of an affected twin (not recorded which). The chain combines TRBV12-2 with TRBJ2-5; TCRdb's D call, TRBD1, is unchecked because there is no DNA. TRBV12-2 is deemed a pseudogene. The CDR3 here is CASGSGQGFETQYF.